This passage covers 28 T cell receptor beta chains from one sample sequenced in a study of T-cell memory formation after mild COVID-19. TCRdb ran MiXCR on the 5' RACE reads and lists one entry per CDR3 protein. The profile shows under 350,000 distinct CDR3 sequences, 16% of them singletons. The sequencing input was PBMCs or a T cell subset sorted from them (not recorded which). The receptor source for this set is a man aged 18-30 years who had mild COVID-19 (a few samples of this study predate the infection). Cell type and time point are not known.

This clonotype was picked up a small number of times. The DNA of the CDR3 is TGTGCCAGCAGACCGATCCCCCCGGTCCCGGATACGCAGTATTTT. Translating gives CASRPIPPVPDTQYF. V and J are TRBV6-5 and TRBJ2-3; D not resolved. The CDR3 loop spans 15 amino acids. V lost 6 bases and J lost 6, with 19 bases in between. CDR1 and CDR2 from the germline V gene are MNHEY and SVGAGI.

This clonotype was counted a few times. This chain joins TRBV5-6 and TRBJ2-1, with D possibly being TRBD2 (6 bases). Looked up from germline, CDR1 is SGHDT and CDR2 is YYEEEE. The CDR3 spans 11 residues. With 10 bases removed from V and 9 bases from J, the gap between germline ends came to 14 bases. CDR3 amino acids: CAGGYRGEQFF. The CDR3 DNA follows: TGTGCCGGAGGGTACCGCGGTGAGCAGTTCTTC.

This clonotype was detected only a few times. The chain joins TRBV6-5 to TRBJ2-5; 7 bases map to TRBD2. Trimming at V came to 0 bases and at J to 2 bases, leaving 3 bases not matched to a gene. The CDR3 consists of 15 residues. Per germline, CDR1 MNHEY and CDR2 SVGAGI. CDR3 nucleotides: TGTGCCAGCAGTTACTCGGGACTAACTCAAGAGACCCAGTACTTC. Translation gives CASSYSGLTQETQYF.

This chain uses TRBV4-1 with TRBJ2-5; a weak D match, TRBD2 (7 bases). CDR1 and CDR2 from the germline V gene are MGHRA and YSYEKL. Deletions cut 1 base from V and 3 bases from J, with 12 bases between. The CDR3 consists of 15 residues. This CDR3 reads CASSQGGGREETQYF. CDR3 coding DNA: TGCGCCAGCAGCCAAGGGGGGGGCCGGGAAGAGACCCAGTACTTC.

In this sample, this clonotype turned up a few times. The rearrangement links TRBV5-1 to TRBJ2-3; 7 nucleotides align to TRBD2. Trimming took 4 bases from V and 2 from J; bases not matched to a gene: 10. CDR3 length: 16 residues. CDR1 is SGHRS, CDR2 YFSETQ, per germline. The CDR3 region is CASSHRLATTTDTQYF. DNA for the CDR3: TGCGCCAGCAGCCATCGACTAGCCACTACCACAGATACGCAGTATTTT.

A few counts support this clonotype. The V call is TRBV18, the J call TRBJ1-5, with D perhaps TRBD1 (6 bases). Trimming left V 2 bases short and J 1 base short, with 6 bases between. The CDR3 covers 14 residues. Germline lookup yields CDR1 KGHSH and CDR2 LQKENI. CDR3 sequence (DNA): TGTGCCAGCTCACCAGGACAGAGCAATCAGCCCCAGCATTTT. This codes for CASSPGQSNQPQHF.

This clonotype was seen ten or more times. The V and J genes are TRBV7-2 and TRBJ2-7; D unresolved. V gave up 5 bases and J gave up 3 bases, with 5 bases separating them. This CDR3 contains 11 residues. CDR1 and CDR2 (germline): SGHTA, FQGNSA. The CDR3 nucleotides are TGTGCCAGCAGCCCAAACTACGAGCAGTACTTC. It specifies CASSPNYEQYF.

The V call is TRBV6-5, the J call TRBJ2-1, with D tentatively TRBD1 or TRBD2 (5 bases each). This CDR3 has 17 residues. In germline, CDR1 is MNHEY, CDR2 SVGAGI. V was trimmed by 0 bases and J by 5 bases, leaving 17 bases between them. CDR3 sequence (DNA): TGTGCCAGCAGTTACTCGAACTTGGTGGGGGATGACAATGAGCAGTTCTTC. Protein sequence: CASSYSNLVGDDNEQFF.

This clonotype was seen more than once but under ten times. The chain combines TRBV10-3 with TRBJ1-2; D remains unclear. The CDR3 consists of 11 residues. V was trimmed by 2 bases and J by 7 bases, leaving 5 bases between them. The germline CDR1 and CDR2 sequences are ENHRY and SYGVKD. The CDR3 loop reads CAISEESGYTF. CDR3 DNA: TGTGCCATCAGTGAGGAGTCTGGCTACACCTTC.

This clonotype was observed a few times. The chain couples TRBV7-2 to TRBJ2-1, with D perhaps matching TRBD1 (5 bases). Deletions cut 3 bases from V and 9 bases from J, with 21 bases between. Germline values: CDR1 SGHTA, CDR2 FQGNSA. This CDR3 comprises 16 residues. CDR3 DNA sequence: TGTGCCAGCAGCTTCCGAAACGCCGGACAAGGCGGTGAGCAGTTCTTC. Amino acids: CASSFRNAGQGGEQFF.

This clonotype was seen a few times. This chain links TRBV4-2 with TRBJ2-2; no clear D. The ends were cut back, 11 bases at V and 5 bases at J, with 15 bases in the middle. Germline V gene lookup returns CDR1 LGHNA and CDR2 YNFKEQ. The CDR3 totals 13 residues. CDR3 amino acids: CAYLNGQTGELFF. CDR3 nucleotides: TGTGCCTACTTGAACGGGCAGACCGGGGAGCTGTTTTTT.

The chain combines TRBV27 with TRBJ2-7; D is unresolved. The CDR3 is made up of 13 amino acids. From germline, CDR1 is MNHEY and CDR2 SMNVEV (reference sequence). With 3 bases removed from V and 6 bases from J, the gap between germline ends came to 12 bases. Here the CDR3 reads CASSFGPLSEQYF. The CDR3 DNA is TGTGCCAGCAGTTTTGGCCCTCTTAGCGAGCAGTACTTC.

Many counts were recorded for this clonotype. V and J are TRBV29-1 and TRBJ2-1; no reliable D call. The CDR3 has 13 residues. From germline, CDR1 is SQVTM and CDR2 ANQGSEA. Trimming cost V 5 bases and J 2 bases, with 10 bases left between them. This CDR3 reads CSVRVRAYNEQFF. As DNA, the CDR3 is TGCAGCGTTCGTGTCCGGGCCTACAATGAGCAGTTCTTC.

This clonotype was counted a few times. The V gene is TRBV29-1, the J gene TRBJ1-3, with a possible D match to TRBD1 (5 bases). Germline V lookup: CDR1 SQVTM, CDR2 ANQGSEA. V was trimmed by 6 bases and J by 0 bases, leaving 12 bases between them. This CDR3 comprises 14 residues. This chain's CDR3 is CSVRTGFSGNTIYF. The CDR3 DNA sequence: TGCAGCGTGCGAACAGGATTCTCTGGAAACACCATATATTTT.

This chain connects TRBV18 to TRBJ1-4; TRBD1 might be the D (5 bases). With 3 bases removed from V and 8 bases from J, the gap between germline ends came to 13 bases. The CDR3 covers 14 residues. CDR1 and CDR2 (germline): KGHSH, LQKENI. CDR3 in amino acids: CASSPQPGDEKLFF. The DNA for the CDR3 is TGTGCCAGCTCACCCCAACCGGGGGACGAAAAACTGTTTTTT.

V is TRBV6-5 and J is TRBJ1-3, with 7 bases identical to TRBD1. J was trimmed by 1 base and V by 8 bases; bases with no gene match: 8. The CDR3 is 15 amino acids. Germline CDR1 and CDR2: MNHEY and SVGAGI. CDR3 amino acids: CASLERQGSGNTIYF. The DNA for the CDR3 is TGTGCCAGCCTGGAGAGACAGGGATCTGGAAACACCATATATTTT.

This clonotype was found a few times. This chain uses TRBV4-1 with TRBJ2-5, with TRBD1 as a possible D gene (5 bases). V was shortened by 1 base and J by 4 bases, with 13 bases between the two germline ends. Germline values: CDR1 MGHRA, CDR2 YSYEKL. The CDR3 has 15 residues. CDR3 DNA sequence: TGCGCCAGCAGCCAAGCCAGGGCAGGGTTAGAGACCCAGTACTTC. This encodes CASSQARAGLETQYF.

J is TRBJ2-7 and V is TRBV20-1; 7 bases fit TRBD2. J lost 2 bases, V lost 8 bases, and 9 bases had no gene match. Germline values: CDR1 DFQATT, CDR2 SNEGSKA (reference sequence). This CDR3 is 13 amino acids long. The CDR3 DNA sequence: TGCAGTTCTACCGGGACTAAAACCTACGAGCAGTACTTC. Its protein is CSSTGTKTYEQYF.

This chain joins TRBV6-2 or TRBV6-3 and TRBJ2-7, with D tentatively TRBD1 or TRBD2 (6 bases each). The CDR3 spans 15 residues. Germline CDR1 is MNHEY and CDR2 is SVGEGT. V lost 2 bases and J 6 bases, leaving 17 bases between the germline ends. CDR3 protein: CASSYSLRGGSEQYV. CDR3 DNA sequence: TGTGCCAGCAGTTACAGTCTTAGAGGGGGGAGCGAGCAGTACGTC.

This chain joins TRBV30 and TRBJ2-7, with D possibly matching TRBD1 (6 bases). The ends were cut back, 0 bases at V and 7 bases at J, with 22 bases in the middle. The CDR3 loop spans 16 amino acids. Germline V CDR1 and CDR2: GTSNPN, SVGIG (reference sequence). The DNA of the CDR3 is TGTGCCTGGAGTGTCGCTCGGGTCAGGGGAACGAGGGAGCAGTACTTC. Its protein is CAWSVARVRGTREQYF.

In its sample, this clonotype was seen a few times. J is TRBJ2-7 and V is TRBV30; the D gene is possibly TRBD1 (5 bases). The length of the CDR3 is 14 residues. Germline loops: CDR1 GTSNPN, CDR2 SVGIG (reference sequence). V was cut by 4 bases and J by 0 bases, with 13 bases left in between. CDR3 coding DNA: TGTGCCTGGAATAGACCAGGGAACTCCTACGAGCAGTACTTC. It yields the protein CAWNRPGNSYEQYF. The whole variable domain, filled in from reference TRBV30 and TRBJ2-7, reads SQTIHQWPATLVQPVGSPLSLECTVEGTSNPNLYWYRQAAGRGLQLLFYSVGIGQISSEVPQNLSASRPQDRQFILSSKKLLLSDSGFYLCAWNRPGNSYEQYFGPGTRLTVT.

This rearrangement joins TRBV29-1 to TRBJ1-1; no clear D gene. With 4 bases removed from V and 1 base from J, the gap between germline ends came to 10 bases. The CDR3 is made up of 13 amino acids. CDR1 and CDR2 (germline): SQVTM, ANQGSEA. The CDR3 sequence: CSVVSPRNTEAFF. The CDR3 nucleotides read TGCAGCGTTGTTTCCCCACGGAACACTGAAGCTTTCTTT.

The gene calls are TRBV6-5 and TRBJ2-7; a possible D gene is TRBD2 (5 bases). V lost 0 bases, J lost 3 bases, and 15 bases lay in between. The CDR3 has 16 amino acids. CDR1 and CDR2 (germline): MNHEY, SVGAGI. CDR3 protein: CASSYSVPGENYEQYF. CDR3 bases: TGTGCCAGCAGTTACTCTGTCCCCGGGGAAAACTACGAGCAGTACTTC.

The V gene is TRBV7-9, the J gene TRBJ1-2; TRBD1 matches at 9 bases. The CDR3 consists of 18 residues. J gave up 3 bases and V 5 bases, and 16 bases lay outside the gene matches. The germline V gene encodes CDR1 SEHNR and CDR2 FQNEAQ (reference sequence). Here the CDR3 DNA reads TGTGCCAGCAGCCCCTACCCCCTTCGACAGGGGGAACACTATGGCTACACCTTC. Protein product: CASSPYPLRQGEHYGYTF.

This clonotype was seen only a few times. The rearrangement links TRBV29-1 to TRBJ2-4; no clear D gene. The CDR3 extends over 13 amino acids. V was shortened by 4 bases and J by 4 bases, with 11 bases between the two germline ends. The germline gives CDR1 SQVTM, CDR2 ANQGSEA. The CDR3 spells CSVGIATKNIQYF. The DNA of the CDR3 is TGCAGCGTTGGGATAGCAACTAAAAACATTCAGTACTTC. Supplemented by reference TRBV29-1 and TRBJ2-4, the full variable domain reads SAVISQKPSRDICQRGTSLTIQCQVDSQVTMMFWYRQQPGQSLTLIATANQGSEATYESGFVIDKFPISRPNLTFSTLTVSNMSPEDSSIYLCSVGIATKNIQYFGAGTRLSVL.

The chain combines TRBV5-6 with TRBJ1-2; weak D call: TRBD1 (5 bases). The CDR3 sequence is 13 residues long. Germline assignment: CDR1 SGHDT and CDR2 YYEEEE. The V end lost 1 base, the J end lost 7 bases, and 11 bases lay between the germline ends. The CDR3 sequence: CASSLLSGGGYTF. The CDR3 DNA reads as TGTGCCAGCAGCTTGCTTTCCGGGGGTGGCTACACCTTC.

This chain links TRBV3-1 with TRBJ2-7; the match to TRBD1 covers 8 bases. Trimming took 5 bases from V and 4 from J; bases not matched to a gene: 7. This CDR3 has 14 residues. Germline CDR1 is LGHDT and CDR2 is YNNKEL (reference sequence). The CDR3 region has the DNA TGTGCCAGCAGCGACAGGGGTCAGCGGTACGAGCAGTACTTC. Translating it yields CASSDRGQRYEQYF.

The chain employs TRBV7-9 and TRBJ2-5; D unclear. The CDR3 is made up of 15 amino acids. Deletions cut 3 bases from V and 2 bases from J, with 13 bases between. CDR1 and CDR2 from the germline V gene are SEHNR and FQNEAQ (reference sequence). The CDR3, as DNA: TGTGCCAGCAGCTTGGGCGTACTCCAACAAGAGACCCAGTACTTC. Amino acid sequence: CASSLGVLQQETQYF. Based on the CDR3 plus reference TRBV7-9 and TRBJ2-5, the full variable domain is DTGVSQNPRHKITKRGQNVTFRCDPISEHNRLYWYRQTLGQGPEFLTYFQNEAQLEKSRLLSDRFSAERPKGSFSTLEIQRTEQGDSAMYLCASSLGVLQQETQYFGPGTRLLVL.